Presented here are 6 T cell receptor beta chains from one specimen sequenced in a study of cytomegalovirus exposure and HLA in healthy donors. The PCR made use of 60 Vbeta and 13 Jbeta primers. Method: immunoSEQ multiplex PCR; TCRdb's copy keeps in-frame clones and lacks some. The sample has some 130,000 clones; approximately 70% are singletons. Sequenced material: PBMCs. The receptors here all came from a human donor in good health.

The gene calls are TRBV27 and TRBJ2-7, with 8 positions matching TRBD2. The CDR3 has 16 residues. Germline assignment: CDR1 MNHEY and CDR2 SMNVEV (reference sequence). V trimming: 2 bases; J trimming: 3 bases; junction bases outside the gene matches: 9. The DNA of the CDR3 is TGTGCCAGCAGTTTAAATTTCCTAAGCGGGAGCTACGAGCAGTACTTC. Its protein product is CASSLNFLSGSYEQYF.

This clone is classed as medium-sized. The V gene is TRBV6-6, the J gene TRBJ1-4; 7 nucleotides align to TRBD1. The CDR3 is 15 amino acids. V trimming: 6 bases; J trimming: 7 bases; junction bases outside the gene matches: 11. Germline CDR1 and CDR2: MNHNY and SVGAGI (reference sequence). Here the CDR3 reads CASSPDPDRAEKLFF. The DNA for the CDR3 is TGTGCCAGCAGCCCCGACCCAGACAGGGCTGAAAAACTGTTTTTT.

The J gene is TRBJ2-3, the V gene TRBV7-9, with D perhaps TRBD1 (5 bases). The CDR3 has 15 amino acids. The germline V and J ends were trimmed by 5 bases and 2 bases, with 14 bases remaining between them. The germline V gene has CDR1 SEHNR and CDR2 FQNEAQ (reference sequence). The DNA of the CDR3 is TGTGCCAGCAGCCTCAGGGATGGGTCCACAGATACGCAGTATTTT. This translates into CASSLRDGSTDTQYF.

This clone was counted between two and nine times. The chain uses TRBV6-1 and TRBJ2-2; D is perhaps TRBD2 (6 bases). In germline, CDR1 is MNHNS, CDR2 SASEGT. The V end lost 6 bases, the J end lost 4 bases, and 15 bases lay between the germline ends. The CDR3 runs 15 residues. CDR3 DNA: TGTGCCAGCAGAACCGGCGGGATAGGCACCGGGGAGCTGTTTTTT. Amino acids: CASRTGGIGTGELFF.

Worth noting for this clone: A read error may account for a junction end that differs from germline. V usage is TRBV9 and J usage is TRBJ2-3, with D possibly being TRBD1 (6 bases). The CDR3 has 16 amino acids. The germline V gene encodes CDR1 SGDLS and CDR2 YYNGEE. CDR3: CASSVVGRSETGTQYF. CDR3 in DNA: TGTGCCAGCAGCGTAGTGGGCAGATCTGAGACAGGTACGCAGTATTTT.

The rearrangement joins TRBV5-1 to TRBJ2-7; maybe TRBD2 (5 bases). This CDR3 spans 15 amino acids. Germline V CDR1 and CDR2: SGHRS, YFSETQ. Trimming left V 1 base short and J 0 bases short, with 11 bases between. The CDR3 coding sequence is TGCGCCAGCAGCTTGAGACTTAGCGACTCCTACGAGCAGTACTTC. Translated: CASSLRLSDSYEQYF.